The 22 T cell receptor beta chains below all came from one sample that was sequenced in a study of blood T cell repertoires in COVID-19. The assay was immunoSEQ multiplex PCR, and TCRdb's table has in-frame clones only and misses some. The sample holds some 260,000 clones, 65% to 90% seen once. The sequencing input was peripheral blood. The source of these receptors is a woman of 80 years or more with active or convalescent COVID-19.

V gene TRBV5-1 combines with J gene TRBJ2-3, with 9 bases identical to TRBD2. V dropped 3 bases and J dropped 2; count of bases not matched to a gene: 4. The CDR3 contains 15 residues. Germline loops: CDR1 SGHRS, CDR2 YFSETQ. For the CDR3, the DNA is TGCGCCAGCAGCTCAACTAGCGGGTTCACAGATACGCAGTATTTT. This translates into CASSSTSGFTDTQYF.

The rearrangement joins TRBV19 to TRBJ1-2, with unresolved D. V lost 8 bases and J 5 bases, leaving 30 bases between the germline ends. Germline CDR1 is LNHDA and CDR2 is SQIVND (reference sequence). This CDR3 is 18 amino acids long. The CDR3 sequence: CASSSGVSYGSGGYGYTF. For the CDR3, the DNA is TGTGCCAGTTCGTCAGGTGTCTCTTACGGGAGTGGTGGATATGGCTACACCTTC.

This chain connects TRBV10-3 to TRBJ2-5; a possible D gene is TRBD2 (7 bases). The ends were cut back, 4 bases at V and 1 base at J, with 13 bases in the middle. Germline CDR1 ENHRY, CDR2 SYGVKD. The length of the CDR3 is 15 residues. The CDR3 DNA reads as TGTGCCATCAGTGGGGGAGGGGGGTTCCAAGAGACCCAGTACTTC. It is translated as CAISGGGGFQETQYF.

The V gene is TRBV5-5, the J gene TRBJ1-2; maybe TRBD1 (6 bases). The germline CDR1 and CDR2 sequences are SGHKS and YYEKEE (reference sequence). Trimming shortened V by 4 bases and J by 0 bases, and 13 bases separated the two germline ends. This CDR3 region has 15 residues. The CDR3 loop reads CASSLDRQANYGYTF. DNA of the CDR3: TGTGCCAGCAGCCTAGACAGGCAAGCTAACTATGGCTACACCTTC.

The genes are TRBV4-1 and TRBJ2-5; D remains unclear. The CDR3 has 14 residues. CDR1 MGHRA and CDR2 YSYEKL come from the germline V gene. Trimming took 4 bases from V and 2 from J, leaving 11 bases between them. The CDR3 reads CASSLTRWQETQYF. The CDR3 DNA reads TGCGCCAGCAGCCTCACAAGATGGCAAGAGACCCAGTACTTC.

The genes are TRBV9 and TRBJ1-1; TRBD1 matches at 10 bases. Trimming removed 0 bases from V and 4 bases from J; junction bases left unmatched: 3. The CDR3 is 15 residues long. The V gene's germline CDR1 is SGDLS and CDR2 YYNGEE. This CDR3 reads CASSVEGQGFTEAFF. The CDR3, as DNA: TGTGCCAGCAGCGTAGAGGGACAGGGGTTCACTGAAGCTTTCTTT.

CDR3 in DNA: TGCGCCAGCAGCTTGGGACTAGCGGGAAGCTCCTACAATGAGCAGTTCTTC. Its protein is CASSLGLAGSSYNEQFF. The rearrangement links TRBV5-1 to TRBJ2-1; 11 positions agree with TRBD2. Germline trimming cut 0 bases from V and 0 bases from J; bases unmatched to any gene: 2. In germline, CDR1 is SGHRS, CDR2 YFSETQ. This CDR3 is built from 17 residues. The full variable domain, rest sourced from reference TRBV5-1 and TRBJ2-1, is KAGVTQTPRYLIKTRGQQVTLSCSPISGHRSVSWYQQTPGQGLQFLFEYFSETQRNKGNFPGRFSGRQFSNSRSEMNVSTLELGDSALYLCASSLGLAGSSYNEQFFGPGTRLTVL.

The rearrangement links TRBV27 to TRBJ2-7; D is undetermined. Trimming stripped 5 bases from V and 3 bases from J, with 11 bases between. The length of the CDR3 is 13 residues. The germline CDR1 and CDR2 sequences are MNHEY and SMNVEV (reference sequence). The CDR3 sequence is CASSVRSYYEQYF. CDR3 bases: TGTGCCAGCAGTGTCCGATCCTACTACGAGCAGTACTTC.

The J gene is TRBJ1-2, the V gene TRBV4-1, with D perhaps matching TRBD1 (5 bases). This CDR3 has 15 amino acids. Trimming removed 1 base from V and 4 bases from J, with 13 bases in between. Germline CDR1 MGHRA, CDR2 YSYEKL. The CDR3 reads CASSQVGGSPYGYTF. The CDR3 nucleotides read TGCGCCAGCAGCCAAGTTGGGGGGAGCCCCTATGGCTACACCTTC.

The chain joins TRBV7-8 to TRBJ2-7; TRBD1 matches at 7 bases. The CDR3 length is 13 residues. Unmatched junction bases numbered 4, after V lost 5 bases and J lost 3 bases. The germline V gene encodes CDR1 SGHVS and CDR2 FQNEAQ. In nucleotides, the CDR3 is TGTGCCAGCAGCCTCCAGGGGGACTACGAGCAGTACTTC. Residues: CASSLQGDYEQYF.

The chain has TRBV6-6 and TRBJ1-2; no clear D gene. The germline V gene encodes CDR1 MNHNY and CDR2 SVGAGI (reference sequence). V was shortened by 2 bases and J by 4 bases, with 14 bases between the two germline ends. The CDR3 is made up of 15 amino acids. The CDR3 sequence is CASSYLTVDGYGYTF. The DNA of the CDR3 is TGTGCCAGCAGTTACCTAACAGTAGACGGCTATGGCTACACCTTC.

This sequence joins TRBV29-1 and TRBJ2-2, with a tentative D call TRBD1 (6 bases). CDR1 and CDR2 (germline): SQVTM, ANQGSEA. CDR3 length: 13 residues. V shed 6 bases and J shed 6 bases, with 14 bases lying between them. CDR3 amino acids: CSVTKQGAGELFF. As DNA, the CDR3 is TGCAGCGTGACTAAACAGGGCGCCGGGGAGCTGTTTTTT.

The chain couples TRBV11-2 to TRBJ2-1, with D unresolved. Trimming removed 5 bases from V and 0 bases from J, with 14 bases in between. Germline CDR1 and CDR2: SGHAT and FQNNGV. The CDR3 sequence is 16 residues long. The CDR3 sequence is CASSTLRLSSYNEQFF. DNA of the CDR3: TGTGCCAGCAGCACGTTGCGACTCAGCTCCTACAATGAGCAGTTCTTC.

This clone appeared a few times. The chain uses TRBV18 and TRBJ1-5; D not certain. The CDR3 covers 14 residues. The germline V gene encodes CDR1 KGHSH and CDR2 LQKENI. Trimming took 5 bases from V and 3 from J, leaving 11 bases between them. The CDR3 protein is CASSVSVSNQPQHF. As DNA, the CDR3 is TGTGCCAGCTCAGTATCCGTCTCCAATCAGCCCCAGCATTTT.

This clone was observed a few times. The chain is built from TRBV5-4 and TRBJ1-2; tentative D call: TRBD1 (5 bases). Trimming removed 1 base from V and 7 bases from J, with 14 bases in between. The V gene's germline CDR1 is SGHNT and CDR2 YYREEE (reference sequence). There are 14 residues in the CDR3. Written as DNA, the CDR3 is TGTGCCAGCAGCTTGTCCGGGACTTTGAGTGGCTACACCTTC. The encoded protein is CASSLSGTLSGYTF.

The chain carries TRBV6-6 and TRBJ2-7; D unresolved. V was clipped by 2 bases and J by 0 bases, with 11 bases between them. In germline, CDR1 is MNHNY, CDR2 SVGAGI (reference sequence). This CDR3 contains 15 residues. CDR3 region: CASSYLSGFSYEQYF. For the CDR3, the DNA is TGTGCCAGCAGTTACCTGTCTGGCTTCTCCTACGAGCAGTACTTC.

V gene TRBV4-2 combines with J gene TRBJ1-6; 10 nucleotides match TRBD1. Germline CDR1 reads LGHNA; CDR2 reads YNFKEQ. This CDR3 is 15 amino acids long. Trimming at V came to 4 bases and at J to 7 bases, leaving 4 bases not matched to a gene. CDR3 coding DNA: TGTGCCAGCAGCCTCGGACAGGGGGGAAATTCACCCCTCCACTTT. Residues: CASSLGQGGNSPLHF.

The chain carries TRBV24-1 and TRBJ2-2; 7 bases match TRBD1. In germline, CDR1 is KGHDR, CDR2 SFDVKD. The CDR3 has 15 amino acids. V lost 4 bases to trimming and J lost 6 bases; unmatched junction nucleotides: 7. The CDR3 nucleotides are TGTGCCACCAGTGACCCAGTTCAGGGGGCCGGGGAGCTGTTTTTT. It yields the protein CATSDPVQGAGELFF.

The chain joins TRBV6-1 to TRBJ2-5, with 8 bases matching TRBD1. With 3 bases clipped from V and 4 bases from J, the junction kept 7 bases outside the gene matches. Per germline, CDR1 MNHNS and CDR2 SASEGT. CDR3 length: 15 residues. As DNA, the CDR3 is TGTGCCAGCAGTGACCCAGGGGGCTGGAGAGAGACCCAGTACTTC. Its protein product is CASSDPGGWRETQYF.

This clone has more than one count but fewer than ten. The chain uses TRBV6-5 and TRBJ2-1; tentative D call: TRBD2 (5 bases). CDR1 is MNHEY, CDR2 SVGAGI, per germline. The CDR3 length is 13 residues. V lost 4 bases to trimming and J lost 7 bases, with 11 bases between them. The chain's CDR3 is CASSSSSSNEQFF. The CDR3 nucleotides are TGTGCCAGCAGTTCATCTAGCTCGAATGAGCAGTTCTTC.

The CDR3 nucleotides are TGCAGTGCTAGACCCGGGACAGAAGCTTTCTTT. It yields the protein CSARPGTEAFF. The chain uses TRBV20-1 and TRBJ1-1, with a tentative D call TRBD1 (6 bases). Germline V gene data show CDR1 as DFQATT and CDR2 as SNEGSKA (reference sequence). The CDR3 is made up of 11 amino acids. V lost 2 bases, J lost 8 bases, and 9 bases lay in between.

This rearrangement joins TRBV28 to TRBJ2-7, with TRBD2 matching 7 bases. V was pared by 11 bases and J by 5 bases, with 9 bases of the junction left unmatched. CDR1 is MDHEN, CDR2 SYDVKM, per germline. This CDR3 comprises 12 residues. The CDR3 here is CASQGGFDEQYF. The DNA of the CDR3 is TGTGCCTCCCAGGGAGGGTTCGACGAGCAGTACTTC.